This T cell receptor (beta chain) was recorded in a study of T cell clonality in common variable immunodeficiency. The study's findings and limits: In common variable immunodeficiency, TCR beta chains reportedly carried fewer deletions and N-nucleotide insertions.

Blood samples were heparinized, roughly 5 to 9 ml per donor. Profiled with immunoSEQ multiplex PCR; TCRdb holds only in-frame clones, not every one. Observed in the sample are under 35,000 clones, none of them singletons. This clone has just a few counts. The antigen is not known. The sequenced material came from peripheral blood mononuclear cells. The TCR was taken from a human donor with common variable immunodeficiency.

CDR3 protein: CASSEARGLETETQYF. CDR3 DNA (partial): TGTGCCAGCAGTGAAGCGAGGGGACTAGAGACGGAGACC. V is TRBV2 and J is TRBJ2-5; 8 positions agree with TRBD2. Sequencing ends 3 residues short of the CDR3 end; the germline J gene provides the rest. Per germline, CDR1 SNHLY and CDR2 FYNNEI. This CDR3 region has 16 residues. Unmatched junction bases numbered 8, after V lost 0 bases and J lost 5 bases.